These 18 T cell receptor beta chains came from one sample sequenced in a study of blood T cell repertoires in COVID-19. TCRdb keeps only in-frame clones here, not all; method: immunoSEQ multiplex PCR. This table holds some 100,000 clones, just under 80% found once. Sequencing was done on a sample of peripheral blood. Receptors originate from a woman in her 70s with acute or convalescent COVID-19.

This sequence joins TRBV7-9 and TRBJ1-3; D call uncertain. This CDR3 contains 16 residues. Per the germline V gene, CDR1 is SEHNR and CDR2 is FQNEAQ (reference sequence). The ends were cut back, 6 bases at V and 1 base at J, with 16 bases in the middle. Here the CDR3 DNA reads TGTGCCAGCAGTCCTTCGGGTCGGCATTCTGGAAACACCATATATTTT. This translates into CASSPSGRHSGNTIYF.

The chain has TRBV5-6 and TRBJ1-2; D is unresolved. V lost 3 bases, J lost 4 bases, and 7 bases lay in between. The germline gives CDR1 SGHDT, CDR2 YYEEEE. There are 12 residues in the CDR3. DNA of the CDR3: TGTGCCAGCAGCTATTCTACCTATGGCTACACCTTC. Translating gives CASSYSTYGYTF.

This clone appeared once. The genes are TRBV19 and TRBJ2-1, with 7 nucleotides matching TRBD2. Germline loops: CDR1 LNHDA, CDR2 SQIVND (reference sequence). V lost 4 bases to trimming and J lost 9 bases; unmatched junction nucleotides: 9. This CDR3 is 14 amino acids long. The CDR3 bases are TGTGCCAGTAGTACAGGACTAGTCGGAGGTGAGCAGTTCTTC. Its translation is CASSTGLVGGEQFF.

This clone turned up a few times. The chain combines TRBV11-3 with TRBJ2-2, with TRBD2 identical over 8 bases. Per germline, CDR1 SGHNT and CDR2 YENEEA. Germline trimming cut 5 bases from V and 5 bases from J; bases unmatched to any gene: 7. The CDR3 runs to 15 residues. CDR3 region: CASSPGGDRTGELFF. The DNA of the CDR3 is TGTGCCAGCAGCCCGGGGGGGGATCGGACCGGGGAGCTGTTTTTT.

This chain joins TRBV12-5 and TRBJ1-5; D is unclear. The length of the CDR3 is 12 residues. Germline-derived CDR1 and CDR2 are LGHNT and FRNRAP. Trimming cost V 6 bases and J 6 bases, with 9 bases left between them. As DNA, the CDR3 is TGTGCTAGTGGCTACGAGGGTCAGCCCCAGCATTTT. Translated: CASGYEGQPQHF.

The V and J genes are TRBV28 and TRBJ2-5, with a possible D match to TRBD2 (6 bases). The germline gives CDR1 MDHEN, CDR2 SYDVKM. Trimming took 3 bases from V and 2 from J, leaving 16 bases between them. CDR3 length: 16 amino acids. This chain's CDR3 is CASSFLGGRLQETQYF. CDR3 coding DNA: TGTGCCAGCAGTTTTTTGGGGGGACGGTTGCAAGAGACCCAGTACTTC.

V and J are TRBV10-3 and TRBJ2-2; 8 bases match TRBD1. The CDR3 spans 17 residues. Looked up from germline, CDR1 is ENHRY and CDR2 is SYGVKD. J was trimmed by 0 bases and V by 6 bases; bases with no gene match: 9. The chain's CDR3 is CAISKTGDFANTGELFF. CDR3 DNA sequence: TGTGCCATCAGCAAGACAGGGGATTTTGCGAACACCGGGGAGCTGTTTTTT.

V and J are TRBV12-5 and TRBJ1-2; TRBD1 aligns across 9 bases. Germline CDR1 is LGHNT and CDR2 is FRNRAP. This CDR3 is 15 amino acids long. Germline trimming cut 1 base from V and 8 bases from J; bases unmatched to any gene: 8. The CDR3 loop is CASGLGQGVQKGYTF. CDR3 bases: TGTGCTAGTGGTTTGGGACAGGGGGTACAGAAAGGCTACACCTTC. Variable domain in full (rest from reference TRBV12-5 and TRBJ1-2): DARVTQTPRHKVTEMGQEVTMRCQPILGHNTVFWYRQTMMQGLELLAYFRNRAPLDDSGMPKDRFSAEMPDATLATLKIQPSEPRDSAVYFCASGLGQGVQKGYTFGSGTRLTVV.

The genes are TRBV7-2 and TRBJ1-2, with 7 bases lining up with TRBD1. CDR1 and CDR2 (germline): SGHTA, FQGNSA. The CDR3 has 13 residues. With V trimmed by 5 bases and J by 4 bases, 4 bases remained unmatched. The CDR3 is CASSRQGGYGYTF. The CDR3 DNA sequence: TGTGCCAGCAGCCGCCAGGGGGGCTATGGCTACACCTTC.

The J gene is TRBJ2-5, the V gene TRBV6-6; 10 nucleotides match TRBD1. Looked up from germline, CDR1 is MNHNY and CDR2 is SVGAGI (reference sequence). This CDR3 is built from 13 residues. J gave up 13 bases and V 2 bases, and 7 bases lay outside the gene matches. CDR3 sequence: CASSYIGTGDRYF. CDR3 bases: TGTGCCAGCAGTTACATCGGGACAGGGGACCGGTACTTC.

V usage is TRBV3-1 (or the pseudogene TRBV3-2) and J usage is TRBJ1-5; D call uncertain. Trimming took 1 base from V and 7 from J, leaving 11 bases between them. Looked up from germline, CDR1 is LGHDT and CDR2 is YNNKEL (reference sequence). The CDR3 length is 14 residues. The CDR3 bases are TGTGCCAGCAGCCAAGTTCCAGAGGGACAGCCCCAGCATTTT. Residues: CASSQVPEGQPQHF.

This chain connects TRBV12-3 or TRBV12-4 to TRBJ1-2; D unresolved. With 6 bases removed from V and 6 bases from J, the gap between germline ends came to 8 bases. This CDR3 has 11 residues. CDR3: CASSAVDGYTF. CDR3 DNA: TGTGCCAGCAGCGCGGTCGATGGCTACACCTTC.

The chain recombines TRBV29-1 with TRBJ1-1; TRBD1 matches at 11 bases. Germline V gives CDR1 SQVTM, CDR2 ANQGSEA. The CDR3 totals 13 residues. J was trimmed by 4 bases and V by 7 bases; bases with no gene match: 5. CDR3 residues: CSGGQGGTTEAFF. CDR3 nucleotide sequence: TGCAGCGGGGGACAGGGGGGGACCACTGAAGCTTTCTTT.

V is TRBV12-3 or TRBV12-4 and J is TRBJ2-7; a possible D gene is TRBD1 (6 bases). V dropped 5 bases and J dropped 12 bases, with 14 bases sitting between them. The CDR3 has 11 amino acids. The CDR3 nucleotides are TGTGCCAGCAGTGGCCGGTACAGGGTGTACTTC. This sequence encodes CASSGRYRVYF.

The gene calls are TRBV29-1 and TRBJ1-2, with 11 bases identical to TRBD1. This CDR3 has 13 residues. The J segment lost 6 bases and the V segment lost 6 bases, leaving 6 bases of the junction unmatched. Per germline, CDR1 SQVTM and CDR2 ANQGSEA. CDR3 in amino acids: CSVGTGGSHGYTF. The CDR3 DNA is TGCAGCGTCGGGACAGGGGGTTCACATGGCTACACCTTC.

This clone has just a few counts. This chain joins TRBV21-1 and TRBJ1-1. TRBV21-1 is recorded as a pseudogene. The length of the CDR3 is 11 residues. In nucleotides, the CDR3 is TGTGCCAGAGCTCTACTCACTGAAGCTTTCTTT. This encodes CARALLTEAFF.

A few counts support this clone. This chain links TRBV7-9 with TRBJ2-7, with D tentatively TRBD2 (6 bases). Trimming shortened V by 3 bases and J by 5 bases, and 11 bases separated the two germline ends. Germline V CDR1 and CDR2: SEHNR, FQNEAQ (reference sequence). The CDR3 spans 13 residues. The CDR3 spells CASSFGGMNEQYV. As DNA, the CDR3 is TGTGCCAGCAGCTTCGGGGGAATGAACGAGCAGTACGTC.

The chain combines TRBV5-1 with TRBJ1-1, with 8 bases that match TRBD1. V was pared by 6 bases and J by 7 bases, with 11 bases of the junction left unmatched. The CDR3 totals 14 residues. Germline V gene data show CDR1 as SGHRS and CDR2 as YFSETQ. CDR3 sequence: CASTSRTGTIEAFF. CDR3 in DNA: TGCGCCAGCACCTCAAGGACAGGGACTATTGAAGCTTTCTTT.